The entry below describes one T cell receptor (beta chain). Its recognized antigen is unknown. Base qualities are not provided; no much larger clone lies one nucleotide away. The data were obtained in a study of OX40 agonist ivuxolimab in advanced cancers. With respect to the entire study: The costimulatory receptor OX40 (CD134) was targeted by ivuxolimab, a fully human IgG2 agonistic monoclonal antibody. Intravenous ivuxolimab was administered to patients every 2 weeks at six dose levels: 0.01, 0.1, 0.3, 1.5, 3 and 10 mg/kg. Of the 50 or so patients in dose escalation, 19 had hepatocellular carcinoma, about 15 had melanoma, 9 had renal cell carcinoma and 9 had head and neck cancer. Patients were allowed to have had prior anti-PD-1, anti-PD-L1 or anti-CTLA-4 therapy, and 30% to 40% of the dose-escalation patients had been treated with checkpoint inhibitors. The monotherapy dose-escalation portion (N = 52 patients) of the phase I ivuxolimab trial is reported in the paper. The dose-escalation cohort was around 84% male with a mean age of about 60 years, ranging from about 20 to 80. The point of sequencing TCRbeta in the periphery was to test whether ivuxolimab changed TCR sequence diversity and drove clonal T-cell expansion. Three dose-escalation patients achieved partial responses, one with hepatocellular carcinoma and two with cutaneous melanoma. The study at large found these results: After ivuxolimab, CD8+ T cells had more expanded clones than CD4+ T cells on average. Partial responders in the 0.1-3.0 mg/kg groups had among the lowest normalized peripheral clonal expansion, especially among CD8+ T cells. Low levels of normalized T-cell clonal expansion were also seen in some patients who did not respond. At doses of 0.1 to 3.0 mg/kg, clonal expansion of both CD4+ and CD8+ T cells in blood was seen between baseline and week 6. Which antigens the clonally expanded peripheral T cells were specific for was not determined.

From cysteine to phenylalanine, the CDR3 is 15 amino acids long. Solely the CDR3 DNA is kept, with 45 bases framed from the first base. Ends trimmed: V by 1 base, J by 2 bases; bases unmatched to a gene: 4. The CDR1 and CDR2 encoded by the germline V gene are LGHNA and YSLEER. Patients with autoimmune disease history or receiving systemic immunosuppression were excluded from the trial. Peripheral blood for TCR sequencing was collected from all dose cohorts at baseline, on cycle 4 day 1, and on cycle 7 day 1. Samples were obtained from an open-label, multicenter, first-in-human phase I dose-escalation trial of ivuxolimab. Adults with locally advanced or metastatic melanoma, renal cell carcinoma, hepatocellular carcinoma or head and neck squamous cell carcinoma were enrolled in the trial. Before TCR sequencing, CD4+ and CD8+ T cells were separately sorted from peripheral blood. For sequencing of the TCRbeta CDR3 region, genomic DNA was extracted from the sorted cells. The immunoSEQ Assay was used to sequence the TCRbeta CDR3 regions. TCRdb took over this immuneACCESS table, retaining in-frame rearrangements with V and J assigned. Such tables are incomplete; in checked studies, under half of the missing clones stem from an unresolved V gene, and the remainder is unexplained. This sample lists 65,000 to 80,000 clones; 90% to 95% were detected once. Roughly 14% of the sample goes to the ten largest clones.

Source: CD4+ or CD8+ T cells sorted from blood, taken in a trial of the OX40 agonist ivuxolimab. Recombination joined TRBV4-3 with TRBJ1-2; 7 middle bases align to TRBD1. The receptor was derived from an adult with an advanced solid tumor such as melanoma, head and neck, liver or kidney cancer. The bases read TGCGCCAGCAGCCAAGGGACAGGATTGAACTATGGCTACACCTTC. It encodes CASSQGTGLNYGYTF.